A single sample gave rise to the 6 T cell receptor beta chains below, sequenced in a study of regulatory T cells in long-lasting Graves disease. To make TCR beta libraries, researchers used iRepertoire HTBI primers and Arm-PCR of CDR3 regions. TCRdb used MiXCR to reprocess the multiplex PCR reads, holding one entry per CDR3 protein. Of over 500,000 distinct CDR3 sequences in the sample, roughly 15% are singletons; the top ten hold more than 10%. The time point here: newly diagnosed GD, antithyroid drugs for less than 3 months. From RNA extracted from PBMCs, the TCR library was made. This sample was shared with a second study, whose subject was T cells in Graves' hyperthyroidism and ophthalmopathy.

The sample consisted of peripheral blood mononuclear cells (PBMCs), taken at new diagnosis, from a patient treated with antithyroid drugs. The receptors were gathered from a man aged 18 to 29 with Graves disease.

The chain has TRBV24-1 and TRBJ2-2; 9 bases fit TRBD1. The CDR3 has 16 residues. Germline loops: CDR1 KGHDR, CDR2 SFDVKD. V lost 7 bases, J lost 1 base, and 6 bases stayed unmatched. The CDR3 spells CATRGKGQGNTGELFF. CDR3 sequence (DNA): TGTGCCACCAGGGGCAAGGGACAGGGGAACACCGGGGAGCTGTTTTTT.

This chain's CDR3 is CASSLGSRGPTNYGYTF. The CDR3 region has the DNA TGTGCCAGCAGCTTAGGGTCCAGGGGACCTACTAACTATGGCTACACCTTC. The chain joins TRBV7-9 to TRBJ1-2; maybe TRBD1 (6 bases). Trimming cost V 1 base and J 0 bases, with 15 bases left between them. The CDR3 is 17 residues long. CDR1 and CDR2 (germline): SEHNR, FQNEAQ (reference sequence). Combining the CDR3 with reference TRBV7-9 and TRBJ1-2 gives the whole variable domain DTGVSQNPRHKITKRGQNVTFRCDPISEHNRLYWYRQTLGQGPEFLTYFQNEAQLEKSRLLSDRFSAERPKGSFSTLEIQRTEQGDSAMYLCASSLGSRGPTNYGYTFGSGTRLTVV.

At least ten counts were recorded for this clonotype. The rearrangement links TRBV2 to TRBJ1-5; D call uncertain. CDR1 SNHLY and CDR2 FYNNEI come from the germline V gene. Trimming shortened V by 5 bases and J by 5 bases, and 10 bases separated the two germline ends. The CDR3 is 13 amino acids. For the CDR3, the DNA is TGTGCCAGCAGTTCTTCTCGGGATCAGCCCCAGCATTTT. Its protein is CASSSSRDQPQHF.

This rearrangement joins TRBV20-1 to TRBJ2-1, with 9 bases matching TRBD1. The trim removed 5 bases at V and 6 bases at J, leaving 8 bases unmatched. This CDR3 spans 14 amino acids. CDR1 and CDR2 (germline): DFQATT, SNEGSKA (reference sequence). CDR3 in amino acids: CSAPGTGLINEQFF. CDR3 bases: TGCAGTGCTCCTGGGACAGGGCTTATCAATGAGCAGTTCTTC.

Ten or more counts support this clonotype. The chain couples TRBV28 to TRBJ2-7, with 8 bases identical to TRBD1. The CDR3 is 15 amino acids. The germline CDR1 and CDR2 sequences are MDHEN and SYDVKM. Germline trimming cut 5 bases from V and 2 bases from J; bases unmatched to any gene: 8. CDR3 sequence reads: CASSPRGQETYEQYF. CDR3 DNA sequence: TGTGCCAGCAGTCCTCGGGGACAGGAGACCTACGAGCAGTACTTC. Drawing the rest from reference TRBV28 and TRBJ2-7, the complete variable domain is DVKVTQSSRYLVKRTGEKVFLECVQDMDHENMFWYRQDPGLGLRLIYFSYDVKMKEKGDIPEGYSVSREKKERFSLILESASTNQTSMYLCASSPRGQETYEQYFGPGTRLTVT.

This clonotype was observed at least ten times. The DNA for the CDR3 is TGTGCCAGCAGTGAGGGACAGGGGAGGGAGCCCCAGCATTTT. Encoded protein: CASSEGQGREPQHF. The rearrangement links TRBV2 to TRBJ1-5, with 10 bases fitting TRBD1. Trimming cost V 3 bases and J 8 bases; bases outside gene matches: 4. This CDR3 is built from 14 residues. Germline V gene lookup returns CDR1 SNHLY and CDR2 FYNNEI.